These 5 T cell receptor beta chains came from one sample sequenced in a study of OX40 agonist ivuxolimab in advanced cancers. The table came from immunoSEQ multiplex PCR; TCRdb's copy has only in-frame clones and leaves some out. The sample includes under 80,000 clones, about 93% of them seen just once. Specimen: CD4+ or CD8+ T cells sorted from blood, collected in a trial of the OX40 agonist ivuxolimab. Receptors originate from an adult with an advanced solid tumor such as melanoma, head and neck, liver or kidney cancer.

J is TRBJ1-2 and V is TRBV5-1; a weak D match, TRBD1 (6 bases). The CDR3 runs to 14 residues. The V gene's germline CDR1 is SGHRS and CDR2 YFSETQ. Trimming removed 6 bases at V and 3 bases at J, with 15 bases between. In DNA, the CDR3 is TGCGCCAGCACCTGGGGGGGCAGTTACTATGGCTACACCTTC. Residues: CASTWGGSYYGYTF.

The chain uses TRBV7-2 and TRBJ1-2, with D perhaps TRBD1 (6 bases). The CDR3 has 16 amino acids. Trimming took off 4 bases at V and 8 bases at J, with 23 bases between the two ends. The germline V gene encodes CDR1 SGHTA and CDR2 FQGNSA. The CDR3 loop reads CASSSYAQGKVGGYTF. In DNA, the CDR3 is TGTGCCAGCAGCTCATACGCTCAGGGGAAGGTGGGAGGCTACACCTTC.

V gene TRBV7-9 combines with J gene TRBJ2-5; 7 bases map to TRBD1. This CDR3 spans 15 amino acids. CDR1 and CDR2 (germline): SEHNR, FQNEAQ (reference sequence). The V segment lost 5 bases and the J segment 6 bases; nucleotides outside the gene matches: 12. The CDR3 bases are TGTGCCAGCAGCACCCAAGACAGGGTTCAGAAGACCCAGTACTTC. Translation: CASSTQDRVQKTQYF.

This clone has only one observation. This chain links TRBV5-4 with TRBJ2-3, with TRBD1 as a possible D gene (5 bases). CDR1 and CDR2 (germline): SGHNT, YYREEE (reference sequence). V was clipped by 3 bases and J by 2 bases, with 16 bases between them. The CDR3 contains 16 residues. This CDR3 reads CASSWGSGVVTDTQYF. The CDR3 DNA is TGTGCCAGCAGCTGGGGCAGTGGGGTCGTCACAGATACGCAGTATTTT.

The chain is built from TRBV13 and TRBJ2-5, with 8 bases lining up with TRBD2. Germline trimming cut 6 bases from V and 3 bases from J; bases unmatched to any gene: 12. The germline CDR1 and CDR2 sequences are PRHDT and FYEKMQ (reference sequence). The CDR3 loop spans 16 amino acids. Here the CDR3 reads CASSIRGGRVEETQYF. DNA of the CDR3: TGTGCCAGCAGTATCCGGGGGGGGCGAGTAGAAGAGACCCAGTACTTC.